Reported below is one T cell receptor beta chain. Its cognate antigen has yet to be identified. No clone much larger than this one lies a single base away; base qualities are absent. This specimen belongs to a study of radiotherapy plus CTLA-4 blockade in lung cancer (dated by TCRdb to 2016 to 2019). General notes on the study: Objective responses were observed in approximately 19% of enrolled patients, and disease control was achieved in 31%.

The study evaluated CTLA-4 blockade (ipilimumab) given together with focal radiation therapy in patients who had chemo-refractory metastatic non-small-cell lung cancer. As encoded in the germline V gene, CDR1 is MNHEY while CDR2 is SVGAGI. V is reduced by 5 bases and J by 9 bases, leaving a spacing of 11 bases between them. The CDR3 runs 12 residues from the cysteine to the phenylalanine. Only the CDR3 region is kept as DNA, spanning 36 bases read in frame from base 1. What the authors observed across the whole study: Early dynamic changes in blood T cell clones, together with increased serum interferon-beta after radiation, were reported as the strongest predictors of response. After treatment with radiotherapy and ipilimumab, TCR clones that originated in tumors expanded in peripheral blood.

Libraries came from the immunoSEQ multiplex PCR assay. Sourced from immuneACCESS, this table was stored by TCRdb with only in-frame sequences that have V and J called. A share of the clones is absent; for the studies checked, an unresolved V gene accounts for under half, and the remainder has no known explanation. The sample table lists 80,000 to 100,000 clones, roughly 74% of them with a count of one. Around 2.8% of the sample is held by the ten biggest clonotypes. The receptor chain draws on TRBV6-5 and TRBJ2-1; TRBD1 is a possible D gene, resting on 6 matching bases. The source material was peripheral blood, sampled from a patient treated with radiotherapy plus ipilimumab. The clonotype originates from a human donor with non-small cell lung cancer who had a partial response to radiotherapy plus ipilimumab. Some clones in this sample may be carry-over from other donors' samples. CDR3 protein: CASSTQGSEQFF. The DNA sequence is as follows: TGTGCCAGCAGTACACAGGGATCTGAGCAGTTCTTC.